The next 5 T cell receptor beta chains were all read from a single sample in a study of human T cells and chemical hapten exposure. TCRdb re-called the RACE reads through MiXCR, storing one row per CDR3 protein. The sample carries fewer than 85,000 distinct CDR3 sequences, about 9% recorded once. Time point meaning: healthy volunteer bleed at 6 weeks. The authors extracted total RNA from unfractionated whole blood. The source material was whole blood. The source is a male donor in good health. Some clones in this sample may be carry-over from other donors' samples.

For this clonotype: Being one base from a much bigger clone, this may be a read error. The CDR3 carries no conserved terminal phenylalanine or tryptophan, so it likely arises from a read error. The gene calls are TRBV7-3 and TRBJ2-7, with 11 nucleotides matching TRBD1. Germline-derived CDR1 and CDR2 are SGHTA and FQGTGA. CDR3 length: 15 residues. J was trimmed by 3 bases and V by 0 bases; bases with no gene match: 1. This CDR3 reads CASSLTGTGGYEQYL. CDR3 DNA sequence: TGTGCCAGCAGCTTAACCGGGACAGGGGGCTACGAGCAGTACTTG.

This chain links TRBV5-1 with TRBJ2-5; TRBD1 matches at 7 bases. Per the germline V gene, CDR1 is SGHRS and CDR2 is YFSETQ. CDR3 length: 15 amino acids. The V segment lost 4 bases and the J segment 3 bases; nucleotides outside the gene matches: 9. The DNA for the CDR3 is TGCGCCAGCAGCAGAAACCCGGGACAGAAAGAGACCCAGTACTTC. It encodes CASSRNPGQKETQYF.

In its sample, this clonotype was seen once. The chain joins TRBV10-3 to TRBJ1-2, with 8 bases that match TRBD1. From germline, CDR1 is ENHRY and CDR2 SYGVKD. The CDR3 length is 14 residues. V lost 6 bases and J lost 5; bases outside the gene matches: 8. The CDR3 bases are TGTGCCATCAGCTCAAGACAGGGGAAGTATGGCTACACCTTC. It yields the protein CAISSRQGKYGYTF.

This clonotype was counted between two and nine times. The V call is TRBV4-1, the J call TRBJ1-1, with TRBD1 identical over 7 bases. Trimming at V came to 2 bases and at J to 0 bases, leaving 6 bases not matched to a gene. The germline CDR1 and CDR2 sequences are MGHRA and YSYEKL. The CDR3 contains 16 residues. The CDR3 is CASSQWTGVMNTEAFF. The CDR3 DNA reads TGCGCCAGCAGCCAATGGACAGGAGTAATGAACACTGAAGCTTTCTTT.

This clonotype turned up a few times. J is TRBJ2-7 and V is TRBV24-1; tentative D call: TRBD2 (6 bases). Deletions cut 10 bases from V and 6 bases from J, with 21 bases between. The CDR3 is 14 residues long. The germline V gene encodes CDR1 KGHDR and CDR2 SFDVKD. This CDR3 reads CATRRLGLPSEQYF. CDR3 coding DNA: TGTGCCACAAGACGACTAGGCCTTCCATCCGAGCAGTACTTC.